The 15 T cell receptor beta chains listed next were all sequenced from one sample in a study of T-cell reconstitution after alpha-beta-depleted transplantation in children. The TCRbeta library was prepared with unique molecular identifiers. TCRdb itself ran the PCR reads through MiXCR, one entry per CDR3 protein. The sample lists approximately 590,000 distinct CDR3 sequences, 10% occurring once. This material consisted of PBMCs from the stem cell graft donor, taken from the stem cell graft. The receptors originated from a human donor who donated a stem cell graft to a child with acute myeloid leukemia.

A note on this clonotype: As the CDR3 is not closed by the conserved phenylalanine or tryptophan, this likely results from a read error. The genes are TRBV7-9 and TRBJ1-1, with TRBD1 matching 8 bases. The CDR3 totals 16 residues. V shed 0 bases and J 0 bases; nucleotides not matched to a gene: 3. Germline V gene sequence: CDR1 SEHNR, CDR2 FQNEAQ (reference sequence). The CDR3 bases are TGTGCCAGCAGCTTAGCGCCAGGGGGCCTGAACACTGAAGCTTTCTGT. Its protein product is CASSLAPGGLNTEAFC.

The chain links TRBV4-3 to TRBJ2-1; 9 nucleotides line up with TRBD2. Germline CDR1 reads LGHNA; CDR2 reads YSLEER. This CDR3 has 17 amino acids. V lost 0 bases and J lost 1; bases outside the gene matches: 4. CDR3 region: CASSQDPLAGSYNEQFF. CDR3 DNA sequence: TGCGCCAGCAGCCAAGATCCCCTAGCGGGGTCCTACAATGAGCAGTTCTTC.

The table lists this clonotype with many counts. The rearrangement uses TRBV3-1 and TRBJ2-5, with D unclear. The ends were cut back, 4 bases at V and 3 bases at J, with 9 bases in the middle. Looked up from germline, CDR1 is LGHDT and CDR2 is YNNKEL (reference sequence). This CDR3 region has 13 residues. The DNA for the CDR3 is TGTGCCAGCAGCCCTATTGAAGAAGAGACCCAGTACTTC. Protein sequence: CASSPIEEETQYF.

This clonotype was seen only a few times. The chain couples TRBV10-3 to TRBJ1-1, with TRBD1 matching over 7 bases. Germline-derived CDR1 and CDR2 are ENHRY and SYGVKD. CDR3 size: 13 residues. With V trimmed by 3 bases and J by 7 bases, 5 bases remained unmatched. The CDR3 nucleotides are TGTGCCATCAGTGATAAACAGGGGAGTGAAGCTTTCTTT. This gives the protein CAISDKQGSEAFF.

This clonotype was seen just once. V and J are TRBV15 and TRBJ2-7; D is tentatively TRBD1 or TRBD2 (5 bases each). This CDR3 comprises 14 residues. Germline assignment: CDR1 LNHNV and CDR2 YYDKDF (reference sequence). Trimming left V 2 bases short and J 3 bases short, with 11 bases between. The CDR3 nucleotides are TGTGCCACCAGCAGAAGGGACGGAAACTACGAGCAGTACTTC. It codes for CATSRRDGNYEQYF.

The CDR3 DNA sequence: TGCAGCGTTACTGCGGAGCAAGAGACCCAGTACTTC. Its translation is CSVTAEQETQYF. The rearrangement links TRBV29-1 to TRBJ2-5; D gene ambiguous. This CDR3 spans 12 amino acids. The germline CDR1 and CDR2 sequences are SQVTM and ANQGSEA. Trimming pared 5 bases from V and 2 bases from J, leaving 9 bases between.

This clonotype was counted at least ten times. The chain links TRBV12-3 or TRBV12-4 to TRBJ1-1; no firm D call. V lost 5 bases, J lost 3 bases, and 7 bases lay in between. The CDR3 is made up of 12 amino acids. The CDR3 loop reads CASSRAYTEAFF. As DNA, the CDR3 is TGTGCCAGCAGTAGGGCTTACACTGAAGCTTTCTTT.

Only a few counts were recorded for this clonotype. This chain links TRBV6-5 with TRBJ2-1, with D uncertain. The length of the CDR3 is 13 residues. Trimming shortened V by 0 bases and J by 8 bases, and 8 bases separated the two germline ends. CDR1 is MNHEY, CDR2 SVGAGI, per germline. The CDR3 protein is CASSYSIGHEQFF. The CDR3 DNA reads as TGTGCCAGCAGTTACTCGATAGGCCATGAGCAGTTCTTC.

The CDR3 nucleotides are TGTGCCAGCAGCGGACGACAGGGGGGCAATGAGCAGTTCTTC. Encoded protein: CASSGRQGGNEQFF. The chain carries TRBV7-9 and TRBJ2-1; TRBD1 matches 9 bases. From germline, CDR1 is SEHNR and CDR2 FQNEAQ (reference sequence). The ends lost 5 bases at V and 6 bases at J; junction bases unmatched: 5. The CDR3 has 14 amino acids.

This clonotype was recorded a few times. V and J are TRBV6-5 and TRBJ2-1; D call uncertain. This CDR3 is built from 14 residues. Looked up from germline, CDR1 is MNHEY and CDR2 is SVGAGI. V lost 6 bases to trimming and J lost 5 bases, with 14 bases between them. The CDR3, as DNA: TGTGCCAGCAGCCTTGATCGAGTCAACAATGAGCAGTTCTTC. Translating gives CASSLDRVNNEQFF.

This clonotype was seen ten or more times. The chain has TRBV5-5 and TRBJ2-3; D not certain. Between the trimmed V and J ends, which lost 6 bases and 5 bases, there was a span of 7 bases. CDR3 length equals 11 residues. Germline V gives CDR1 SGHKS, CDR2 YYEKEE (reference sequence). Written as DNA, the CDR3 is TGTGCCAGCACCGTAAAAGATACGCAGTATTTT. Protein sequence: CASTVKDTQYF.

This chain links TRBV4-3 with TRBJ2-7, with a tentative D call TRBD1 (5 bases). Trimming took off 0 bases at V and 3 bases at J, with 9 bases between the two ends. The CDR3 covers 14 residues. Germline lookup yields CDR1 LGHNA and CDR2 YSLEER. The CDR3 DNA follows: TGCGCCAGCAGCCAAGACACAAGGGGCTACGAGCAGTACTTC. Its translation: CASSQDTRGYEQYF.

This chain uses TRBV12-3 or TRBV12-4 with TRBJ2-1; TRBD2 is a possible D gene (6 bases). V lost 10 bases, J lost 6 bases, and 25 bases lay in between. CDR3 length: 16 amino acids. This CDR3 reads CATYLTGTAGGNEQFF. CDR3 nucleotide sequence: TGTGCCACTTACCTAACCGGGACTGCAGGAGGCAATGAGCAGTTCTTC.

This clonotype turned up a few times. CDR3 protein: CASSPELAGVSYEQYF. In DNA, the CDR3 is TGCGCCAGCAGCCCGGAACTAGCGGGAGTTTCCTACGAGCAGTACTTC. The V gene is TRBV5-1, the J gene TRBJ2-7, with TRBD2 matching 11 bases. From germline, CDR1 is SGHRS and CDR2 YFSETQ. With 4 bases clipped from V and 1 base from J, the junction kept 7 bases outside the gene matches. The CDR3 contains 16 residues. Combining the CDR3 with reference TRBV5-1 and TRBJ2-7 gives the whole variable domain KAGVTQTPRYLIKTRGQQVTLSCSPISGHRSVSWYQQTPGQGLQFLFEYFSETQRNKGNFPGRFSGRQFSNSRSEMNVSTLELGDSALYLCASSPELAGVSYEQYFGPGTRLTVT.

This clonotype has a count of ten or more. The chain has TRBV10-3 and TRBJ1-2, with no clear D. With 3 bases removed from V and 2 bases from J, the gap between germline ends came to 7 bases. The CDR3 has 13 residues. The germline V gene has CDR1 ENHRY and CDR2 SYGVKD. The CDR3 is CAISDKQNYGYTF. The CDR3 DNA is TGTGCCATCAGTGATAAACAGAACTATGGCTACACCTTC.